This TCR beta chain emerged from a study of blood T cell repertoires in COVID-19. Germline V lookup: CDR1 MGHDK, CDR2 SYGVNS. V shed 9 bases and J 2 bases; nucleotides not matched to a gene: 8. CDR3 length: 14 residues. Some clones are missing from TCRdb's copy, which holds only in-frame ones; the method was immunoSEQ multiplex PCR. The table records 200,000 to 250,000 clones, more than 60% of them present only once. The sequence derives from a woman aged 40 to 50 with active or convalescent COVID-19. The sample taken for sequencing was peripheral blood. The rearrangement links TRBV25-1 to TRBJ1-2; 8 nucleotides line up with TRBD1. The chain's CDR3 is CASGEGQVNYGYTF. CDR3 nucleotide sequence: TGTGCCAGTGGGGAGGGACAGGTGAACTATGGCTACACCTTC.